What follows are 26 T cell receptor beta chains derived from one specimen sequenced in a study of blood T cell repertoires in COVID-19. Produced via immunoSEQ multiplex PCR; TCRdb's table is partial and in-frame only. The profile shows 50,000 to 75,000 clones, less than 80% of them singletons. Sequencing used peripheral blood. The receptor set was obtained from a man aged 55-75 years with acute or convalescent COVID-19.

To note about this clone: Germline and junction disagree at one end, which may indicate a read error. This chain joins TRBV19 and TRBJ1-5, with TRBD1 as a possible D gene (5 bases). This CDR3 has 17 residues. Per germline, CDR1 LNHDA and CDR2 SQIVND (reference sequence). The CDR3 protein is CASSLDGGWNSNQPQHF. CDR3 DNA sequence: TGTGCCAGTAGTTTAGACGGGGGATGGAATAGCAATCAGCCCCAGCATTTT.

The V gene is TRBV7-8, the J gene TRBJ2-5; 7 bases are a match to TRBD1. This CDR3 has 13 amino acids. J gave up 5 bases and V 3 bases, and 3 bases lay outside the gene matches. The germline CDR1 and CDR2 sequences are SGHVS and FQNEAQ. Written as DNA, the CDR3 is TGTGCCAGCAGCTTTGGACAGGCGGAGACCCAGTACTTC. It specifies CASSFGQAETQYF.

The gene calls are TRBV28 and TRBJ2-2; tentatively, D is TRBD1 (6 bases). The V end was cut by 3 bases, the J end by 0 bases, with 8 bases between. The germline V gene encodes CDR1 MDHEN and CDR2 SYDVKM. This CDR3 has 15 residues. The CDR3 region has the DNA TGTGCCAGCAGTTTTACAGGGACGAACACCGGGGAGCTGTTTTTT. This gives the protein CASSFTGTNTGELFF.

This chain uses TRBV11-2 with TRBJ2-2, with TRBD1 identical over 10 bases. The CDR3 is 19 residues long. V trimming: 4 bases; J trimming: 4 bases; junction bases outside the gene matches: 15. Germline values: CDR1 SGHAT, CDR2 FQNNGV. The CDR3: CASSSALRLGTGVTGELFF. The CDR3 nucleotides read TGTGCCAGCAGCTCAGCCCTACGGCTAGGGACAGGGGTCACCGGGGAGCTGTTTTTT.

The chain has TRBV11-2 and TRBJ2-1; D not certain. This CDR3 comprises 13 residues. Germline values: CDR1 SGHAT, CDR2 FQNNGV. Trimming pared 2 bases from V and 6 bases from J, leaving 8 bases between. CDR3: CASSLIVGNEQFF. Here the CDR3 DNA reads TGTGCCAGCAGCTTAATAGTCGGCAATGAGCAGTTCTTC.

The rearrangement uses TRBV18 and TRBJ1-5, with D possibly matching TRBD1 (5 bases). The V end was cut by 3 bases, the J end by 2 bases, with 8 bases between. CDR3 length: 14 residues. Germline CDR1 is KGHSH and CDR2 is LQKENI. The CDR3 reads CASSPGGGNQPQHF. CDR3 nucleotide sequence: TGTGCCAGCTCACCGGGGGGGGGCAATCAGCCCCAGCATTTT.

DNA of the CDR3: TGCGCCAGCAGCTTGGAAGCCCGAGCTAACTATGGCTACACCTTC. Amino acids: CASSLEARANYGYTF. This chain connects TRBV5-1 to TRBJ1-2; D gene ambiguous. The CDR3 runs to 15 residues. Germline V CDR1 and CDR2: SGHRS, YFSETQ. Trimming took off 0 bases at V and 0 bases at J, with 9 bases between the two ends.

The V gene is TRBV24-1, the J gene TRBJ2-3; 9 nucleotides line up with TRBD1. The ends lost 10 bases at V and 6 bases at J; junction bases unmatched: 4. The CDR3 spans 12 residues. Germline V gives CDR1 KGHDR, CDR2 SFDVKD. DNA for the CDR3: TGTGCCACGGGACAGGGAAGGGATACGCAGTATTTT. This translates into CATGQGRDTQYF.

Worth noting for this clone: Germline and junction disagree at one end, which may indicate a read error. V gene TRBV7-7 combines with J gene TRBJ2-5; 7 bases align to TRBD1. This CDR3 has 15 amino acids. The germline V gene encodes CDR1 SSHAT and CDR2 FNYEAQ (reference sequence). The CDR3 reads CASSSTTGAQETQYF. In nucleotides, the CDR3 is TGTGCTAGCAGCTCAACCACAGGGGCCCAAGAGACCCAGTACTTC.

The V gene is TRBV19, the J gene TRBJ2-4; 12 bases map to TRBD2. Trimming removed 5 bases from V and 4 bases from J; junction bases left unmatched: 12. CDR1 is LNHDA and CDR2 is SQIVND in the germline V gene (reference sequence). The CDR3 sequence is 18 residues long. The CDR3 is CASSPRTGLAGKKNIQYF. The CDR3 coding sequence is TGTGCCAGTAGTCCAAGGACCGGACTAGCGGGAAAAAAAAACATTCAGTACTTC.

J is TRBJ2-1 and V is TRBV7-9; D possibly corresponds to TRBD2 (6 bases). Trimming left V 5 bases short and J 4 bases short, with 24 bases between. This CDR3 region has 18 residues. Germline CDR1 reads SEHNR; CDR2 reads FQNEAQ (reference sequence). CDR3 DNA: TGTGCCAGCAGCCAACTGATTTGGCGGGGATTACTTTACAATGAGCAGTTCTTC. This sequence encodes CASSQLIWRGLLYNEQFF. The full variable domain, in which reference TRBV7-9 and TRBJ2-1 provide the parts outside the CDR3, is DTGVSQNPRHKITKRGQNVTFRCDPISEHNRLYWYRQTLGQGPEFLTYFQNEAQLEKSRLLSDRFSAERPKGSFSTLEIQRTEQGDSAMYLCASSQLIWRGLLYNEQFFGPGTRLTVL.

The V call is TRBV2, the J call TRBJ2-6; no reliable D call. There are 14 residues in the CDR3. Trimming shortened V by 3 bases and J by 0 bases, and 3 bases separated the two germline ends. The germline gives CDR1 SNHLY, CDR2 FYNNEI. The CDR3 reads CASSDSSGANVLTF. CDR3 nucleotides: TGTGCCAGCAGTGACTCCTCTGGGGCCAACGTCCTGACTTTC.

V gene TRBV4-3 combines with J gene TRBJ1-6, with D maybe TRBD1 (6 bases). CDR1 and CDR2 from the germline V gene are LGHNA and YSLEER. V gave up 2 bases and J gave up 7 bases, with 6 bases separating them. The CDR3 is made up of 13 amino acids. The CDR3 here is CASSQQGNSPLHF. The CDR3, as DNA: TGCGCCAGCAGCCAACAGGGGAATTCACCCCTCCACTTT.

V is TRBV5-4 and J is TRBJ1-5; D not resolved. This CDR3 has 12 residues. Germline values: CDR1 SGHNT, CDR2 YYREEE (reference sequence). Trimming left V 4 bases short and J 3 bases short, with 5 bases between. CDR3 bases: TGTGCCAGCAGCCGGGACAATCAGCCCCAGCATTTT. This encodes CASSRDNQPQHF.

This clone was found once. The DNA for the CDR3 is TGTGCCAGTAGTGACAGGGGCAGGAACACTGAAGCTTTCTTT. Its protein is CASSDRGRNTEAFF. This chain connects TRBV19 to TRBJ1-1; TRBD1 matches 8 bases. Germline trimming cut 5 bases from V and 1 base from J; bases unmatched to any gene: 3. Per the germline V gene, CDR1 is LNHDA and CDR2 is SQIVND (reference sequence). The CDR3 is made up of 14 amino acids.

The V gene is TRBV30, the J gene TRBJ2-5; 11 positions agree with TRBD1. Trimming removed 0 bases from V and 4 bases from J; junction bases left unmatched: 4. CDR1 GTSNPN and CDR2 SVGIG come from the germline V gene (reference sequence). This CDR3 comprises 15 residues. This chain's CDR3 is CAWSVPGTGGETQYF. The CDR3 bases are TGTGCCTGGAGTGTACCCGGGACAGGGGGAGAGACCCAGTACTTC.

The chain combines TRBV5-1 with TRBJ1-5, with a tentative D call TRBD1 (5 bases). The germline V and J ends were trimmed by 2 bases and 4 bases, with 7 bases remaining between them. CDR1 and CDR2 from the germline V gene are SGHRS and YFSETQ. The CDR3 is 13 residues long. The CDR3 region has the DNA TGCGCCAGCAGCTTCGGGGGGAATCAGCCCCAGCATTTT. It is translated as CASSFGGNQPQHF.

This chain connects TRBV14 to TRBJ1-2; D is perhaps TRBD1 (5 bases). Germline CDR1 reads SGHDN; CDR2 reads FVKESK. CDR3 size: 16 residues. V was shortened by 0 bases and J by 8 bases, with 19 bases between the two germline ends. The CDR3 here is CASSQDRGWAGEGYTF. CDR3 in DNA: TGTGCCAGCAGCCAAGACCGGGGGTGGGCAGGCGAGGGCTACACCTTC.

The chain has TRBV18 and TRBJ1-2, with TRBD1 as a possible D gene (5 bases). CDR1 is KGHSH, CDR2 LQKENI, per germline. The CDR3 spans 12 residues. Deletions cut 3 bases from V and 3 bases from J, with 5 bases between. Here the CDR3 DNA reads TGTGCCAGCTCACCGACAGACTATGGCTACACCTTC. The encoded protein is CASSPTDYGYTF.

The gene calls are TRBV27 and TRBJ1-6; a possible D gene is TRBD1 (6 bases). The CDR3 runs 19 residues. The V end lost 7 bases, the J end lost 1 base, and 23 bases lay between the germline ends. CDR1 MNHEY and CDR2 SMNVEV come from the germline V gene (reference sequence). In DNA, the CDR3 is TGTGCCAGCACCATCCCTACAGGGCCCATTGGGTCCTATAATTCACCCCTCCACTTT. Its protein is CASTIPTGPIGSYNSPLHF.

The gene calls are TRBV27 and TRBJ2-1; the D gene is possibly TRBD2 (6 bases). The CDR3 spans 18 residues. Germline values: CDR1 MNHEY, CDR2 SMNVEV (reference sequence). Trimming removed 3 bases from V and 0 bases from J, with 18 bases in between. The DNA for the CDR3 is TGTGCCAGCAGTTTTTGGTTTCTGGAGGGAGTCTCCTACAATGAGCAGTTCTTC. Translation gives CASSFWFLEGVSYNEQFF.

This clone has more than one count but fewer than ten. J is TRBJ2-1 and V is TRBV15; tentatively, D is TRBD1 (7 bases). V lost 3 bases and J 4 bases, leaving 16 bases between the germline ends. This CDR3 comprises 16 residues. Germline V gene lookup returns CDR1 LNHNV and CDR2 YYDKDF (reference sequence). As DNA, the CDR3 is TGTGCCACCAGCAGGGAAGCGCAGGGGGGATACAATGAGCAGTTCTTC. The encoded protein is CATSREAQGGYNEQFF.

J is TRBJ2-1 and V is TRBV6-5, with D perhaps TRBD1 (7 bases). The CDR3 is 11 amino acids. Germline loops: CDR1 MNHEY, CDR2 SVGAGI. Deletions cut 2 bases from V and 16 bases from J, with 12 bases between. In nucleotides, the CDR3 is TGTGCCAGCAGTTACGGAGGGGGCTTCTTCTTC. Translation gives CASSYGGGFFF.

This chain uses TRBV28 with TRBJ1-5, with TRBD1 identical over 7 bases. V shed 9 bases, J shed 6 bases, and the junction held 8 bases outside the gene matches. The CDR3 has 13 amino acids. Germline CDR1 is MDHEN and CDR2 is SYDVKM. For the CDR3, the DNA is TGTGCCAGTAGACAGGGTTGGGGTCAGCCCCAGCATTTT. Translating gives CASRQGWGQPQHF.

The gene calls are TRBV6-4 and TRBJ2-3; maybe TRBD2 (6 bases). This CDR3 comprises 13 residues. V was clipped by 4 bases and J by 11 bases, with 16 bases between them. Looked up from germline, CDR1 is MRHNA and CDR2 is SNTAGT. The CDR3 sequence: CASSARGSSQQYF. CDR3 DNA: TGTGCCAGCAGTGCCCGGGGGTCCTCCCAGCAGTATTTT.

The V gene is TRBV19, the J gene TRBJ2-7, with 11 bases fitting TRBD2. Germline CDR1 is LNHDA and CDR2 is SQIVND (reference sequence). Germline trimming cut 5 bases from V and 2 bases from J; bases unmatched to any gene: 11. The CDR3 sequence is 17 residues long. The CDR3 DNA sequence: TGTGCCAGTAGTGCGACTAGCGGGAACCCTGCCGCCTACGAGCAGTACTTC. It specifies CASSATSGNPAAYEQYF. The whole variable domain, filled in from reference TRBV19 and TRBJ2-7, reads DGGITQSPKYLFRKEGQNVTLSCEQNLNHDAMYWYRQDPGQGLRLIYYSQIVNDFQKGDIAEGYSVSREKKESFPLTVTSAQKNPTAFYLCASSATSGNPAAYEQYFGPGTRLTVT.